This section outlines one TCR beta chain sequence together with its context. What it binds is unknown. CDR1 and CDR2 from the germline V gene are SGHRS and YFSETQ. This CDR3 is 15 amino acids long. V lost 0 bases and J lost 4; bases outside the gene matches: 4. The sample is drawn from a study of beta chain features in type 1 diabetes. Sequenced material consisted of expressed TCRB transcripts (all of the isolated RNA was reverse transcribed). Measured with immunoSEQ multiplex PCR; TCRdb has only the in-frame clones, and not every one. The sample consists of around 180,000 clones, approximately 13% of them appearing once. Markers CD45RO/CCR7/CD25/CD127/CD95/CD27 served to sort CD4+ naive, central memory, regulatory and stem cell-like memory cells. Findings and caveats of the study: Moderate yet significant TCRB CDR3 shortening was seen in Type 1 diabetes patients in all four CD4+ subsets. Across patients, naive, central memory and Treg TCRB repertoires exhibited apparently greater similarity than was observed across healthy donors. Individuals with type 1 diabetes displayed fewer insertions and more deletions at VDJ junctions.

V is TRBV5-1 and J is TRBJ1-2, with 9 bases fitting TRBD1. Material for sequencing was central memory CD4+ T cells from blood. This receptor was taken from a young woman in good health. CDR3 region: CASSLGMGQGYGYTF. As DNA, the CDR3 is TGCGCCAGCAGCTTGGGCATGGGACAGGGCTATGGCTACACCTTC.